This T cell receptor (beta chain) was captured in a study of T cells after yellow fever vaccination. TCRdb passed the 5' RACE reads through MiXCR, listing each CDR3 protein once. The repertoire has some 240,000 distinct CDR3 sequences, around 4.9% of them found once; the top ten carry roughly 3.5%. The CDR3 is 16 residues long. CDR1 and CDR2 from the germline V gene are MNHEY and SMNVEV (reference sequence). The V segment lost 4 bases and the J segment 4 bases; nucleotides outside the gene matches: 6. This clonotype was seen ten or more times. The source material was CD4+ T cells sorted from PBMCs, sampled on the day of the yellow fever booster vaccination. The chain combines TRBV27 with TRBJ2-3; the match to TRBD2 covers 12 bases. This sequence was found in a young man who received the YFV17D yellow fever vaccine. The CDR3 spells CASSSPTSGGSDTQYF. For the CDR3, the DNA is TGTGCCAGCAGTTCCCCGACTAGCGGGGGATCAGATACGCAGTATTTT.